A single sample gave rise to the 26 T cell receptor beta chains below, sequenced in a study of STAT5B mutations in CD4+ large granular lymphocyte leukemia. This table comes from immunoSEQ multiplex PCR, and its TCRdb copy is limited to in-frame clones, with some not included. The data show approximately 32,000 clones, with 72% seen just once and approximately 1.9% held by the top ten. The specimen sequenced was CD4+ T cells from blood buffy coats. These receptors were taken from a human donor in good health.

The CDR3 loop is CATGDRVETQYF. The CDR3 DNA reads TGTGCCACCGGGGACAGGGTAGAGACCCAGTACTTC. The V gene is TRBV19, the J gene TRBJ2-5; 9 bases align to TRBD1. This CDR3 has 12 amino acids. Germline V CDR1 and CDR2: LNHDA, SQIVND (reference sequence). The junction had 4 bases not matched to a gene; V was cut back by 10 bases and J by 4 bases. Combining the CDR3 with reference TRBV19 and TRBJ2-5 gives the whole variable domain DGGITQSPKYLFRKEGQNVTLSCEQNLNHDAMYWYRQDPGQGLRLIYYSQIVNDFQKGDIAEGYSVSREKKESFPLTVTSAQKNPTAFYLCATGDRVETQYFGPGTRLLVL.

The chain employs TRBV9 and TRBJ2-2; tentatively, D is TRBD2 (5 bases). This CDR3 comprises 18 residues. Looked up from germline, CDR1 is SGDLS and CDR2 is YYNGEE. The germline V and J ends were trimmed by 2 bases and 6 bases, with 23 bases remaining between them. The CDR3 bases are TGTGCCAGCAGCGTCCGAACCGGGCCCTTCTTCGGGGCCGGGGAGCTGTTTTTT. It yields the protein CASSVRTGPFFGAGELFF.

A few counts support this clone. The V call is TRBV6-5, the J call TRBJ2-7; tentatively, D is TRBD2 (7 bases). There are 15 residues in the CDR3. Germline lookup yields CDR1 MNHEY and CDR2 SVGAGI. V lost 7 bases to trimming and J lost 7 bases, with 23 bases between them. The CDR3 DNA reads TGTGCCAGCAAACGGGTGGGTGCGGGGGCCCCGGAGCAGTACTTC. As protein: CASKRVGAGAPEQYF.

This chain uses TRBV10-3 with TRBJ2-1; D is ambiguous. Per the germline V gene, CDR1 is ENHRY and CDR2 is SYGVKD. Trimming pared 0 bases from V and 9 bases from J, leaving 6 bases between. The CDR3 sequence is 12 residues long. The CDR3: CAISESEGEQFF. CDR3 sequence (DNA): TGTGCCATCAGTGAGTCCGAAGGTGAGCAGTTCTTC.

The V gene is TRBV27, the J gene TRBJ2-5, with TRBD1 matching over 7 bases. Looked up from germline, CDR1 is MNHEY and CDR2 is SMNVEV (reference sequence). The CDR3 is 20 amino acids. With V trimmed by 5 bases and J by 4 bases, 25 bases remained unmatched. CDR3 loop: CASSIRPPGQLQYMLETQYF. CDR3 coding DNA: TGTGCCAGCAGTATCCGACCACCGGGACAGCTACAATACATGTTAGAGACCCAGTACTTC.

The chain combines TRBV5-4 with TRBJ2-3, with 8 bases aligning to TRBD1. The J segment lost 3 bases and the V segment lost 4 bases, leaving 4 bases of the junction unmatched. CDR3 length: 14 amino acids. The germline V gene has CDR1 SGHNT and CDR2 YYREEE (reference sequence). CDR3 loop: CASSLRTGTDTQYF. The CDR3 region has the DNA TGTGCCAGCAGCCTTAGGACAGGGACAGATACGCAGTATTTT. Full variable domain (rest looked up from reference TRBV5-4 and TRBJ2-3): ETGVTQSPTHLIKTRGQQVTLRCSSQSGHNTVSWYQQALGQGPQFIFQYYREEENGRGNFPPRFSGLQFPNYSSELNVNALELDDSALYLCASSLRTGTDTQYFGPGTRLTVL.

This clone was counted between two and nine times. The chain uses TRBV30 and TRBJ2-7; no firm D call. V was shortened by 0 bases and J by 3 bases, with 3 bases between the two germline ends. Germline values: CDR1 GTSNPN, CDR2 SVGIG (reference sequence). This CDR3 has 11 residues. The CDR3 spells CAWSVGYEQYF. The CDR3 nucleotides are TGTGCCTGGAGTGTCGGCTACGAGCAGTACTTC.

This clone was seen a handful of times. The chain employs TRBV21-1 and TRBJ1-5; the D call TRBD1 from the table was never checked on the DNA. TRBV21-1 is tagged as a pseudogene. The CDR3 length is 16 residues. The CDR3 DNA reads TGTGCCAGCAGCAAAGACAGGGGGCTTAGCAATCAGCCCCAGCATTTT. Translation: CASSKDRGLSNQPQHF.

CDR3 nucleotide sequence: TGTGCCAGCAGACTACAGGGGCCGGGCAATCAGCCCCAGCATTTT. It specifies CASRLQGPGNQPQHF. This chain uses TRBV27 with TRBJ1-5, with 7 bases aligning to TRBD1. The junction had 7 bases not matched to a gene; V was cut back by 6 bases and J by 2 bases. CDR3 length: 15 amino acids. Germline CDR1 reads MNHEY; CDR2 reads SMNVEV (reference sequence).

This clone turned up a few times. The chain joins TRBV30 to TRBJ1-1; D ambiguous. V lost 3 bases and J lost 1, with 9 bases in between. CDR1 and CDR2 from the germline V gene are GTSNPN and SVGIG (reference sequence). This CDR3 comprises 13 residues. The CDR3 loop is CAWSRHPNTEAFF. CDR3 DNA: TGTGCCTGGAGCCGCCACCCGAACACTGAAGCTTTCTTT.

The chain combines TRBV9 with TRBJ1-1; perhaps TRBD1 as D (5 bases). In germline, CDR1 is SGDLS, CDR2 YYNGEE. The CDR3 loop spans 15 amino acids. Deletions cut 3 bases from V and 5 bases from J, with 17 bases between. Here the CDR3 DNA reads TGTGCCAGCAGCGCCTCCGACAGTATTGCGACTGAAGCTTTCTTT. Protein: CASSASDSIATEAFF.

V and J are TRBV5-6 and TRBJ1-2; 8 bases fit TRBD1. The CDR3 is 12 amino acids. With 2 bases clipped from V and 8 bases from J, the junction kept 2 bases outside the gene matches. CDR1 is SGHDT, CDR2 YYEEEE, per germline. Here the CDR3 reads CASSFTGGGYTF. The DNA of the CDR3 is TGTGCCAGCAGCTTCACAGGGGGGGGCTACACCTTC.

Here the CDR3 DNA reads TGTGCCAGCAGCAGCCGGACAGGGGAAGAGAACGAGCAGTACTTC. Its translation: CASSSRTGEENEQYF. V usage is TRBV7-2 and J usage is TRBJ2-7; 9 bases map to TRBD1. Unmatched junction bases numbered 10, after V lost 5 bases and J lost 5 bases. The CDR3 spans 15 residues. Germline V CDR1 and CDR2: SGHTA, FQGNSA.

V is TRBV7-2 and J is TRBJ1-5; perhaps TRBD1 as D (5 bases). The CDR3 extends over 15 amino acids. Germline V gives CDR1 SGHTA, CDR2 FQGNSA. Between the trimmed V and J ends, which lost 5 bases and 3 bases, there was a span of 14 bases. In nucleotides, the CDR3 is TGTGCCAGCAGCCCTGGGCCGGGACCCAATCAGCCCCAGCATTTT. This translates into CASSPGPGPNQPQHF.

V and J are TRBV6-5 and TRBJ2-5; maybe TRBD1 (5 bases). Trimming left V 4 bases short and J 4 bases short, with 10 bases between. Germline assignment: CDR1 MNHEY and CDR2 SVGAGI. CDR3 length: 13 residues. The chain's CDR3 is CASSFTGLETQYF. CDR3 bases: TGTGCCAGCAGTTTCACAGGTTTAGAGACCCAGTACTTC.

This clone was found a few times. V is TRBV19 and J is TRBJ2-2; TRBD1 aligns across 7 bases. Germline V gene lookup returns CDR1 LNHDA and CDR2 SQIVND (reference sequence). J lost 4 bases, V lost 10 bases, and 9 bases had no gene match. The CDR3 loop spans 14 amino acids. The DNA of the CDR3 is TGTGCCACCCAGGACAGGTCCCTCACCGGGGAGCTGTTTTTT. Its translation: CATQDRSLTGELFF.

The chain joins TRBV9 to TRBJ2-6; no clear D. The germline V and J ends were trimmed by 0 bases and 4 bases, with 2 bases remaining between them. CDR1 is SGDLS, CDR2 YYNGEE, per germline. The CDR3 covers 13 residues. The CDR3 DNA follows: TGTGCCAGCAGCGTAGCAGGGGCCAACGTCCTGACTTTC. Translation gives CASSVAGANVLTF.

The rearrangement joins TRBV29-1 to TRBJ2-3, with a tentative D call TRBD2 (6 bases). V lost 6 bases and J 0 bases, leaving 13 bases between the germline ends. The CDR3 totals 14 residues. Germline loops: CDR1 SQVTM, CDR2 ANQGSEA. The CDR3 sequence: CSVAVGTSTDTQYF. DNA of the CDR3: TGCAGCGTGGCCGTGGGGACTAGCACAGATACGCAGTATTTT.

This clone occurred once. The rearrangement joins TRBV29-1 to TRBJ1-1; D not resolved. CDR1 and CDR2 from the germline V gene are SQVTM and ANQGSEA. The CDR3 contains 10 residues. Trimming removed 6 bases at V and 4 bases at J, with 6 bases between. CDR3 DNA sequence: TGCAGCGTCTCATCCACTGAAGCTTTCTTT. Protein product: CSVSSTEAFF.

This chain joins TRBV9 and TRBJ2-7; D may be TRBD1 (6 bases). The germline CDR1 and CDR2 sequences are SGDLS and YYNGEE. The CDR3 sequence is 15 residues long. Deletions cut 4 bases from V and 0 bases from J, with 14 bases between. The CDR3 loop is CASSLRDTGSYEQYF. CDR3 coding DNA: TGTGCCAGCAGCCTCCGGGACACAGGCTCCTACGAGCAGTACTTC.

The chain uses TRBV30 and TRBJ2-7; 11 bases agree with TRBD1. The CDR3 runs 13 residues. CDR1 is GTSNPN, CDR2 SVGIG, per germline (reference sequence). V lost 3 bases to trimming and J lost 10 bases; unmatched junction nucleotides: 8. This CDR3 reads CAWSPGQGATQYF. The CDR3 DNA sequence: TGTGCCTGGAGCCCTGGACAGGGGGCGACACAGTACTTC.

This sequence joins TRBV2 and TRBJ2-5; D is possibly TRBD1 (5 bases). There are 13 residues in the CDR3. Trimming shortened V by 2 bases and J by 1 base, and 5 bases separated the two germline ends. Germline V gene sequence: CDR1 SNHLY, CDR2 FYNNEI. The CDR3 is CASSEQGQETQYF. DNA for the CDR3: TGTGCCAGCAGTGAACAGGGCCAAGAGACCCAGTACTTC.

The chain recombines TRBV5-1 with TRBJ2-5; D unclear. This CDR3 is built from 15 residues. Trimming removed 0 bases from V and 5 bases from J, with 14 bases in between. CDR1 and CDR2 from the germline V gene are SGHRS and YFSETQ. The CDR3 sequence: CASSLVPADGETQYF. CDR3 DNA sequence: TGCGCCAGCAGCTTGGTCCCGGCAGATGGGGAGACCCAGTACTTC.

J is TRBJ2-2 and V is TRBV30; a weak D match, TRBD1 (7 bases). The CDR3 length is 16 residues. V shed 1 base and J shed 0 bases, with 12 bases lying between them. Germline V gene sequence: CDR1 GTSNPN, CDR2 SVGIG (reference sequence). This CDR3 is CAWSEGRGANTGELFF. The CDR3, as DNA: TGTGCCTGGAGTGAGGGCAGGGGGGCGAACACCGGGGAGCTGTTTTTT.

This chain links TRBV7-2 with TRBJ2-5; TRBD1 matches 8 bases. The CDR3 loop spans 14 amino acids. The ends lost 1 base at V and 4 bases at J; junction bases unmatched: 2. In germline, CDR1 is SGHTA, CDR2 FQGNSA. The CDR3 loop is CASSLGDRLETQYF. The CDR3 nucleotides read TGTGCCAGCAGCTTAGGGGACAGGCTAGAGACCCAGTACTTC.

This chain links TRBV5-1 with TRBJ2-7; perhaps TRBD1 as D (7 bases). The germline V gene has CDR1 SGHRS and CDR2 YFSETQ. The V end lost 5 bases, the J end lost 2 bases, and 11 bases lay between the germline ends. This CDR3 contains 13 residues. The CDR3 region has the DNA TGCGCCAGCAGTCCAGGGGGGACCTACGAGCAGTACTTC. Amino acids: CASSPGGTYEQYF.